The clone carrying this T cell receptor beta chain was observed many times. V was clipped by 1 base and J by 4 bases; unmatched bases: 4. The CDR3 totals 15 residues. Germline V gene sequence: CDR1 LGHDT, CDR2 YNNKEL (reference sequence). TCR beta CDR3 regions were amplified from RNA. The TCR CDR3 was amplified in a first-round RT-PCR using the HTBI primer set. Using its own MiXCR run on the multiplex PCR reads, TCRdb lists one record per CDR3 protein. Of under 400,000 distinct CDR3 sequences detected, 21% appear once; the ten largest clones hold around 50%. The data originate from a study of T cells in Graves' hyperthyroidism and ophthalmopathy.

The sequence was obtained from a woman between 45 and 60 years old with Graves' hyperthyroidism. The V gene is TRBV3-1, the J gene TRBJ1-5; TRBD1 agrees at 7 bases. The specimen was blood. The CDR3 nucleotides are TGTGCCAGCAGCCAAGGCAGGGGGGAGAATCAGCCCCAGCATTTT. It encodes CASSQGRGENQPQHF.